Sequencing of this T cell receptor beta chain was carried out in a study of post-analysis software for immune sequencing data. Across the whole study: Relapsing-remitting, secondary progressive and progressive-relapsing multiple sclerosis courses were included. Whole-study findings and limits: F measure grouped same-batch samples tightly together. TRBV5-6, TRBV5-1 and TRBV20-1 were among 4 or 5 TRBV segments more frequent in patients than controls. Controls significantly exceeded multiple sclerosis patients in normalized Chao1 diversity.

The germline V gene has CDR1 SNHLY and CDR2 FYNNEI. The germline V and J ends were trimmed by 8 bases and 4 bases, with 12 bases remaining between them. The CDR3 is made up of 14 amino acids. In the case of this clonotype: The antigen is undetermined.

cDNA libraries for TCR beta contained unique molecular identifiers. TCRdb ran MiXCR on the PCR reads and lists one entry per CDR3 protein. The table shows 650,000 to 850,000 distinct CDR3 sequences, with roughly 50% occurring only once. The sample comprised blood. The clonotype originates from a girl aged 10-17 years with multiple sclerosis. The rearrangement joins TRBV2 to TRBJ2-6; D is ambiguous. The CDR3 reads CASVLPPGANVLTF. CDR3 nucleotides: TGTGCCAGCGTCCTGCCCCCCGGGGCCAACGTCCTGACTTTC. Full variable domain (missing parts from reference TRBV2 and TRBJ2-6): EPEVTQTPSHQVTQMGQEVILRCVPISNHLYFYWYRQILGQKVEFLVSFYNNEISEKSEIFDDQFSVERPDGSNFTLKIRSTKLEDSAMYFCASVLPPGANVLTFGAGSRLTVL.